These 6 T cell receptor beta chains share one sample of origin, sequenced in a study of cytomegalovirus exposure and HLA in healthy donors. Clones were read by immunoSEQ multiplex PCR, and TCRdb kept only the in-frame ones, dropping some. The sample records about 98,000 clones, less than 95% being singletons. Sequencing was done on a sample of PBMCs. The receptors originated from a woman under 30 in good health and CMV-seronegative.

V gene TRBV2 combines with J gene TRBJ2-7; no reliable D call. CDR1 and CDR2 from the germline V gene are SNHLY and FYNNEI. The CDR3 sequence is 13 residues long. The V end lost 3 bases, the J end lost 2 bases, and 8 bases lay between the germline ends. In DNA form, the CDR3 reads TGTGCCAGCAGTGATAACATCCCCTACGAGCAGTACTTC. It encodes CASSDNIPYEQYF.

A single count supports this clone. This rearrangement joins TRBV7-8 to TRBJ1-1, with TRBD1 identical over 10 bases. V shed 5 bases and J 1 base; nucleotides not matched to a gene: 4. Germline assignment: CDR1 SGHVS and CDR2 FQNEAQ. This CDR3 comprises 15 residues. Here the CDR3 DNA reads TGTGCCAGCAGCCCACGGACAGGGGGGAACACTGAAGCTTTCTTT. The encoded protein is CASSPRTGGNTEAFF.

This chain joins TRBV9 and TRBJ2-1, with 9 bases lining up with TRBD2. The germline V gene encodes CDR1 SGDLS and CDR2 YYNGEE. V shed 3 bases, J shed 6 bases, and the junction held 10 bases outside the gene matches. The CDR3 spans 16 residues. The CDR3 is CASSETAGTSLNEQFF. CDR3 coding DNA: TGTGCCAGCAGCGAAACCGCCGGGACTAGCCTCAATGAGCAGTTCTTC.

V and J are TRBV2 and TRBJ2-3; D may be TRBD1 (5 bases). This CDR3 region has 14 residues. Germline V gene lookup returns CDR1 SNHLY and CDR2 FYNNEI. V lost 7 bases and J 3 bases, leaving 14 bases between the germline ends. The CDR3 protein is CASKLSPGTDTQYF. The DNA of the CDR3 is TGTGCCAGCAAGCTGTCCCCAGGGACAGATACGCAGTATTTT. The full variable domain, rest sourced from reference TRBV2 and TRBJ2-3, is EPEVTQTPSHQVTQMGQEVILRCVPISNHLYFYWYRQILGQKVEFLVSFYNNEISEKSEIFDDQFSVERPDGSNFTLKIRSTKLEDSAMYFCASKLSPGTDTQYFGPGTRLTVL.

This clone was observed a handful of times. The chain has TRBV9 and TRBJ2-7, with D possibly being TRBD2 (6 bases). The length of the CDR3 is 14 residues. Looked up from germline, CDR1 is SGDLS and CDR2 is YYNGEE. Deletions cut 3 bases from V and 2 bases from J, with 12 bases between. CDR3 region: CASSAGLEAYEQYF. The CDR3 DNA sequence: TGTGCCAGCAGCGCGGGACTGGAAGCCTACGAGCAGTACTTC.

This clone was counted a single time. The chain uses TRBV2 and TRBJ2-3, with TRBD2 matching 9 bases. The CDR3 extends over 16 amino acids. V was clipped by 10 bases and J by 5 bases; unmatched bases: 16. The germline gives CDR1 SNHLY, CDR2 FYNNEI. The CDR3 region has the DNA TGTGCCACCTCCGGACGGGCTAGCGGGGCGGGAGATACGCAGTATTTT. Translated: CATSGRASGAGDTQYF.